This T cell receptor (beta chain) comes out of a study of blood T cell repertoires in COVID-19. Across the whole study: Collection of acute and convalescent COVID-19 samples took place in the United States, Italy and Spain. In each case, the material was cDNA or gDNA derived from T cells, B-cell-depleted T cells, or PBMCs.

Per the authors' pipeline: Reference gene primer amplification yielded estimated nucleated cell counts. Here immunoSEQ multiplex PCR was the method, and the copy in TCRdb shows in-frame clones only, minus some. V, J and clone size are taken as reported in that table, and D and trimming were inferred from the DNA itself. The sample contains some 85,000 clones, 80% of which appear only once. Germline loops: CDR1 KGHSH, CDR2 LQKENI. The V end was cut by 1 base, the J end by 0 bases, with 7 bases between. The CDR3 covers 15 residues. The clonotype was recovered from a woman at least 80 years old with acute or convalescent COVID-19. The J gene is TRBJ1-5, the V gene TRBV18; D gene ambiguous. Sequencing used peripheral blood. As DNA, the CDR3 is TGTGCCAGCTCACCACAGAGCAATAGCAATCAGCCCCAGCATTTT. It encodes CASSPQSNSNQPQHF.